This TCR beta chain is from a study of human T cells and chemical hapten exposure. Study at large: The variation in per-sample TCR yields arose mainly from small differences in pooled library volumes.

This CDR3 is 17 amino acids long. The ends lost 4 bases at V and 9 bases at J; junction bases unmatched: 15. The germline CDR1 and CDR2 sequences are SGHAT and FQDESV (reference sequence). This clonotype has a handful of counts. Its antigen is not known. Unseparated into fractions, whole blood served as the source from which total RNA was extracted. Findings and caveats of the study: Following DPC sensitization, TCRs present above 1 in 1000 frequency showed no change.

Single cDNA molecules in the library carried unique molecular identifiers attached during preparation. In the authors' workflow: Samples held a median of approximately 94,000 TCRs, range roughly 23,224–750,000. MiXCR, applied by TCRdb to the reads, yields one record per CDR3 protein. The V and J calls come from TCRdb's annotation, not from the publication. The sample has 120,000 or so distinct CDR3 sequences, over 6.5% seen once; the top ten hold 1.2% to 1.5%. The clonotype comes from a human donor in good health. Some clones in this sample may be carry-over from other donors' samples. The J gene is TRBJ2-1, the V gene TRBV11-1; TRBD2 matches 10 bases. The sample consisted of whole blood. Here the CDR3 reads CASSWTSWTSGQGEQFF. The DNA of the CDR3 is TGTGCCAGCAGCTGGACTAGTTGGACTAGCGGTCAGGGTGAGCAGTTCTTC. The whole variable domain, filled in from reference TRBV11-1 and TRBJ2-1, reads EAEVAQSPRYKITEKSQAVAFWCDPISGHATLYWYRQILGQGPELLVQFQDESVVDDSQLPKDRFSAERLKGVDSTLKIQPAELGDSAMYLCASSWTSWTSGQGEQFFGPGTRLTVL.